A single sample is the source of the 14 T cell receptor beta chains below, sequenced in a study of spatial heterogeneity in lung cancer. TCRdb re-analysed the 5' RACE reads in MiXCR, keeping a single row per CDR3 protein. The table includes fewer than 60,000 distinct CDR3 sequences, roughly 7.4% detected once. Time point noted: blood at routine non-recurrence follow-up after resection. Unsorted whole RNA samples from tumor, nontumor lung or frozen PBMC were sequenced. Specimen: PBMCs, collected at follow-up. The receptors were sampled from a female donor with early-stage non-small cell lung cancer.

This chain connects TRBV9 to TRBJ2-2, with 8 bases that match TRBD2. V lost 4 bases and J lost 4; bases outside the gene matches: 6. CDR3 length: 15 residues. Germline CDR1 and CDR2: SGDLS and YYNGEE. The CDR3 region has the DNA TGTGCCAGCAGCCGGACTAGCCTGCGCACCGGGGAGCTGTTTTTT. As protein: CASSRTSLRTGELFF.

In its sample, this clonotype was seen many times. The chain joins TRBV9 to TRBJ1-6, with D maybe TRBD1 (5 bases). Germline V CDR1 and CDR2: SGDLS, YYNGEE. V was cut by 4 bases and J by 10 bases, with 27 bases left in between. The CDR3 extends over 18 amino acids. The CDR3 bases are TGTGCCAGCAGCTCTCCTGGCAGGGAGGCCGGGACTAGCTCACCCCTCCACTTT. Translated, it gives CASSSPGREAGTSSPLHF.

The chain is built from TRBV5-8 and TRBJ2-2, with D perhaps TRBD2 (6 bases). Trimming removed 4 bases from V and 2 bases from J, with 12 bases in between. CDR1 SGHTS and CDR2 YDEGEE come from the germline V gene. The CDR3 is 15 amino acids. Here the CDR3 reads CASSVGLFNTGELFF. DNA for the CDR3: TGTGCCAGCAGCGTAGGACTATTCAACACCGGGGAGCTGTTTTTT.

The chain carries TRBV9 and TRBJ2-7; 9 nucleotides align to TRBD1. V shed 0 bases and J 2 bases; nucleotides not matched to a gene: 0. This CDR3 is 14 amino acids long. Germline-derived CDR1 and CDR2 are SGDLS and YYNGEE. CDR3 region: CASSVGQGAYEQYF. The CDR3 DNA follows: TGTGCCAGCAGCGTAGGACAGGGGGCCTACGAGCAGTACTTC.

This chain connects TRBV7-2 to TRBJ2-3, with TRBD2 as a possible D gene (6 bases). V lost 3 bases and J 3 bases, leaving 13 bases between the germline ends. Germline lookup yields CDR1 SGHTA and CDR2 FQGNSA. The CDR3 is 15 amino acids. The CDR3 spells CASSFTGDLTDTQYF. The CDR3 DNA reads TGTGCCAGCAGCTTCACGGGGGACCTTACAGATACGCAGTATTTT.

This clonotype was detected only a few times. J is TRBJ2-5 and V is TRBV4-1; D is uncertain. The V end was cut by 4 bases, the J end by 2 bases, with 11 bases between. Germline V gene data show CDR1 as MGHRA and CDR2 as YSYEKL. CDR3 length equals 14 residues. The CDR3 nucleotides are TGCGCCAGCAGCCTCCAGGCGCCGCAAGAGACCCAGTACTTC. It is translated as CASSLQAPQETQYF.

This clonotype was observed at least ten times. The chain employs TRBV10-1 and TRBJ2-2; 9 positions match TRBD1. Germline lookup yields CDR1 WNHNN and CDR2 SYGVQD (reference sequence). The CDR3 extends over 14 amino acids. The junction had 8 bases not matched to a gene; V was cut back by 8 bases and J by 7 bases. The CDR3 region is CASETDRGSGELFF. The CDR3 region has the DNA TGCGCCAGCGAAACGGACAGGGGAAGCGGGGAGCTGTTTTTT.

This rearrangement joins TRBV2 to TRBJ2-7; D ambiguous. The CDR3 is 14 residues long. Germline CDR1 SNHLY, CDR2 FYNNEI. The V gene lost 7 bases and the J gene lost 6 bases, with 19 bases spanning the gap. In DNA, the CDR3 is TGTGCCAGCATTCTGGACGGAGCTCCAGTCGAGCAGTACTTC. Protein: CASILDGAPVEQYF.

The genes are TRBV25-1 and TRBJ1-4, with TRBD1 matching over 9 bases. In germline, CDR1 is MGHDK, CDR2 SYGVNS. CDR3 length: 17 amino acids. Losses at the gene ends were 8 bases for V and 8 bases for J; bases not matched to a gene: 18. CDR3 residues: CASRPLGQGVSNEKLFF. The DNA for the CDR3 is TGTGCCAGCCGTCCCCTGGGACAGGGAGTTTCCAACGAAAAACTGTTTTTT.

Many counts were recorded for this clonotype. The chain couples TRBV28 to TRBJ1-1; D unclear. Germline lookup yields CDR1 MDHEN and CDR2 SYDVKM. The CDR3 consists of 12 residues. Trimming removed 8 bases at V and 3 bases at J, with 10 bases between. The CDR3 loop is CASLRRDTEAFF. CDR3 nucleotides: TGTGCCAGCCTCCGACGGGACACTGAAGCTTTCTTT.

There are many counts of this clonotype. The chain carries TRBV6-5 and TRBJ2-2; TRBD1 agrees at 9 bases. Germline V gene data show CDR1 as MNHEY and CDR2 as SVGAGI. This CDR3 spans 15 amino acids. Germline trimming cut 2 bases from V and 7 bases from J; bases unmatched to any gene: 5. The CDR3 sequence is CASSYPGQGSGELFF. The CDR3 nucleotides read TGTGCCAGCAGTTACCCGGGACAGGGTAGCGGGGAGCTGTTTTTT.

This clonotype was seen ten or more times. V is TRBV23-1 and J is TRBJ2-2, with D perhaps matching TRBD1 or TRBD2 (5 bases each). TRBV23-1 is designated an ORF whose function remains uncertain. This CDR3 comprises 20 residues. Trimming removed 3 bases at V and 0 bases at J, with 23 bases between. The CDR3 bases are TGCGCCAGCAGTCATGGCCAGGGAGTACAAACGATTTCGAACACCGGGGAGCTGTTTTTT. The encoded protein is CASSHGQGVQTISNTGELFF.

This chain uses TRBV7-2 with TRBJ2-5, with 9 nucleotides matching TRBD2. The V gene's germline CDR1 is SGHTA and CDR2 FQGNSA. V shed 0 bases, J shed 5 bases, and the junction held 4 bases outside the gene matches. This CDR3 spans 15 amino acids. The CDR3 coding sequence is TGTGCCAGCAGCTTAGCTAGCGGGGGTAGGGAGACCCAGTACTTC. This gives the protein CASSLASGGRETQYF.

This clonotype was seen repeatedly, ten times or more. The CDR3 DNA is TGCGCCAGCAGCTCCCGGGGAGCGGGACAACTCGGCGAGCAGTACTTC. It translates to CASSSRGAGQLGEQYF. The chain is built from TRBV5-1 and TRBJ2-7; tentative D call: TRBD2 (7 bases). CDR1 and CDR2 from the germline V gene are SGHRS and YFSETQ. V lost 3 bases and J lost 6, with 22 bases in between. The length of the CDR3 is 16 residues.